This T cell receptor beta chain was sequenced for a study of shared clonotypes between healthy human individuals (dated by TCRdb to about 2020). About the full investigation: The cohort included a few men and a couple of women between 18 and 49 years of age. For each donor, CD4 naive and CD4 memory were each given three plates, CD8 naive was given two plates, and CD8 memory was given one plate. The study deeply sequenced blood TCR repertoires of five healthy adults to estimate repertoire size and the extent of clonotype sharing between individuals. To increase sequencing depth and limit assay-specific biases, TCR repertoire library preparation and sequencing were carried out by different laboratories using diverse techniques. Per donor, leukapheresis produced somewhere between about 0.9 and 9.5 billion PBMCs. The paper's findings and limits, for the study overall: The genetic and exposure-history diversity represented was limited by the small number of donors. Rarefaction of sorted-subset datasets indicated incomplete sequencing despite the large sequencing depth. Sampling was limited to blood, and TCR repertoires in tissue likely differ from TCR repertoires in blood. Compared with non-shared clonotypes, the clonotypes found in all four sorted-subset donors had higher generation probabilities. Pairwise subsampling led to the expectation that sequencing depth would affect the degree of clonotype sharing among donors. Estimated clonotype richness was generally larger for naive than for memory subsets. When several donors were compared, the shared fraction of clonotypes was about 5.4% for naive CD4, roughly 3.3% for naive CD8, 2% to 2.5% for memory CD4, and less than 0.5% for memory CD8.

CD8 naive samples were CD45RO-negative cells positively selected for CCR7, giving a CD45RA+CCR7+ population that excluded TemRA cells. Healthy HIV-negative adults with no recently reported acute infections or vaccinations were included as donors. Only Caucasian adults living in Nashville, Tennessee, USA were represented among the donors. Blood was obtained by leukapheresis, after which PBMCs were separated by Ficoll-Histopaque density gradient centrifugation and cryopreserved in liquid nitrogen vapor phase. Purity and quantity of every magnetically sorted T cell population were checked by analytical flow cytometry. Each sorted fraction had its genomic DNA isolated and then quantified by UV absorbance on a Nanodrop 2000c. To note about this clone: Its specific antigen is unknown. No clone much larger than this one lies a single base away; base qualities are absent.

CDR1 and CDR2 (SEHNR, FQNEAQ) derive from the germline V gene (reference sequence). Trimming removed 3 bases from V and 6 bases from J, leaving 18 bases between the germline ends. The CDR3 runs 15 residues from the cysteine to the phenylalanine. Of all the DNA, just the CDR3 is kept, 45 bases in frame from base 1. Using the deep immunoSEQ assay, multiplex PCR amplified TCR CDR3 regions from genomic DNA. Extracted genomic DNA from each cell subset was spread evenly across all wells of several immunoSEQ 96-well plates, with each plate serving as a replicate. For sorted subsets, each replicate PCR was loaded with 150 to 250 ng genomic DNA, equivalent to about 30,000 T cell genomes. Purified libraries were quantified with a Qubit 3.0 fluorometer, sized on a Bioanalyzer 2100, and re-quantified with the KAPA Library Quantification kit. Every immunoSEQ 96-well plate was sequenced on a separate single-read 150-cycle Illumina NextSeq 550 flow cell. On the authors' methods: Because the immunoSEQ output included only junctional sequences and no quality scores, the filtering could not be the same as the filtering used for full-length reads. To assign V/J genes and CDR3, sequences were annotated against IMGT germline references using PyIR, a Python wrapper for IgBLAST v1.9. Reads were filtered out if the reads had weak V/J assignments (E-value above 1e-6), no CDR3, stop codons, out-of-frame junctions, or ambiguous translated residues. V3J clonotypes were defined by identical inferred V gene, J gene, and CDR3 amino acid sequence. The percentage overlap between two repertoires was calculated by dividing the number of shared unique clonotypes by the size of the smaller repertoire. Three approaches were used to assess repertoire richness: RTK rarefaction, the Chao1 estimator, and Recon v2.1 estimates of unobserved clonotypes. Generation probabilities for all TCRbeta clonotypes obtained by the gDNA method from several donors were computed using OLGA. TCRdb's version of the immuneACCESS table is confined to in-frame rearrangements and falls short of the full clone set. An unresolved V gene accounts for under half of the shortfall where checked; the remainder is of unknown origin. The V and J calls and clone size come from that table; D and trimming were worked out from the DNA. Here the sample has about 2.1 million clones; 90% to 95% occur a single time. Jointly, the top ten make up about 1.7% of the sample.

The rearranged chain carries TRBV7-9 and TRBJ2-7, with TRBD2 as a weak D call on 6 bases. Source material: naive CD8+ T cells from PBMCs. The cell subset or site label corresponds to: CD45RA+CCR7+. The sequence came from a man between 18 and 29 years old in good health. Some clones in this sample may be carry-over from other donors' samples. The CDR3 here reads CASSFPSGLISEQYF. The nucleotides read TGTGCCAGCAGCTTCCCCTCGGGACTCATATCCGAGCAGTACTTC.